Sequencing of this T cell receptor beta chain was carried out in a study of blood T cell repertoires in COVID-19 (dated by TCRdb to 2018 to 2021). At the level of the whole study: Samples from collaborators originated in the United States, Italy and Spain and spanned both the acute and convalescent phases of COVID-19. The material from the prospective study consisted of cDNA or gDNA derived from T cells, B-cell-depleted T cells, or PBMCs. The dataset comprised deeply sampled blood TCRbeta repertoires from subjects exposed to, actively infected with, or recovered from COVID-19. A freely available public database, intended as a resource for researchers studying the immune response to SARS-CoV-2, is where the repertoires were released. The samples were drawn from two sources: the first 160 participants of the ongoing ImmuneRACE study, and over 1,000 subjects contributed by 6 global collaborators. Sample metadata almost always included a de-identified subject ID, COVID-19 status, age in years and sex. HLA class I and class II types, where available, came from metadata supplied by the sample provider rather than from assay-based typing. What the study reported, not specific to this receptor: Clinical and demographic metadata were provided uncurated, with the amount varying by source and participant.

TCRbeta CDR3 regions were amplified from genomic DNA by means of the immunoSEQ Assay, a bias-controlled multiplex PCR. Per the authors' processing: Nucleated cell counts per sample were estimated from amplification of reference gene primers within the assay. To quantify the absolute abundance of each unique TCRbeta CDR3 rearrangement, sequence reads were collapsed and filtered. For each sample, productive Simpson clonality was calculated as the square root of Simpson's diversity index across productive rearrangements. TCRdb holds this immuneACCESS table with in-frame rearrangements only. Some clones are missing; in checked studies, unresolved V genes explain under half, and the rest has no known cause. V and J calls and clone size are as listed in that table; D and trimming were resolved from the DNA. For this sample the table gives about 300,000 clones, of which approximately 89% were detected only once. 5.5% to 8.5% of the sample comes from the top ten.

This clone occurred once. Its specific antigen is unknown. Per-base qualities were not stored, and no clone one base away is much larger. V is pruned by 2 bases and J by 1 base, leaving 7 bases of the junction without a gene match. Looking up the germline V gene yields CDR1 KGHSH and CDR2 LQKENI. The CDR3 runs 17 residues from the cysteine to the phenylalanine. Only CDR3 DNA remains: 51 bases, in frame from the first base. Samples from volunteer blood donors who had recovered from COVID-19 were contributed by a second Seattle source. Each collaborating institution followed its own protocols to collect whole blood in K2EDTA tubes. For TCRbeta analysis, collaborators shipped samples as frozen whole blood, isolated PBMCs, or DNA extracted from either of those sample types.

Sample: peripheral blood. This clonotype was obtained from a woman aged 25 to 45 who had recovered from COVID-19. This sequence uses TRBV18 and TRBJ2-5, with 10 middle bases fitting TRBD1. The CDR3 amino acid sequence is: CASSPARQGAFQETQYF. The base sequence is TGTGCCAGCTCACCAGCCCGACAGGGGGCATTCCAAGAGACCCAGTACTTC.